This TCR beta chain was documented in a study of cytomegalovirus exposure and HLA in healthy donors. Overall study results and limits: Researchers had no immune exposure information except CMV serostatus available. Another analysis was done later, and it associated fewer than 20,000 TCR beta sequences with HLA alleles at 0.05 false discovery rate.

Worth noting for this clone: Its target is not known.

The PCR contained 60 Vbeta and 13 Jbeta primers. Libraries were prepared by immunoSEQ multiplex PCR; TCRdb keeps only in-frame clonotypes and omits some of them. The repertoire holds some 130,000 clones, with roughly 82% as singletons. This CDR3 has 13 residues. V trimming: 0 bases; J trimming: 5 bases; junction bases outside the gene matches: 3. Germline V gene sequence: CDR1 GTSNPN, CDR2 SVGIG (reference sequence). Sequencing was performed on PBMCs. The chain recombines TRBV30 with TRBJ2-7; TRBD1 agrees at 8 bases. This receptor was taken from a boy aged 5 to 17 in good health and CMV-seronegative. CDR3 sequence: CAWSVTGDHEQYF. CDR3 DNA: TGTGCCTGGAGTGTGACAGGGGACCACGAGCAGTACTTC.